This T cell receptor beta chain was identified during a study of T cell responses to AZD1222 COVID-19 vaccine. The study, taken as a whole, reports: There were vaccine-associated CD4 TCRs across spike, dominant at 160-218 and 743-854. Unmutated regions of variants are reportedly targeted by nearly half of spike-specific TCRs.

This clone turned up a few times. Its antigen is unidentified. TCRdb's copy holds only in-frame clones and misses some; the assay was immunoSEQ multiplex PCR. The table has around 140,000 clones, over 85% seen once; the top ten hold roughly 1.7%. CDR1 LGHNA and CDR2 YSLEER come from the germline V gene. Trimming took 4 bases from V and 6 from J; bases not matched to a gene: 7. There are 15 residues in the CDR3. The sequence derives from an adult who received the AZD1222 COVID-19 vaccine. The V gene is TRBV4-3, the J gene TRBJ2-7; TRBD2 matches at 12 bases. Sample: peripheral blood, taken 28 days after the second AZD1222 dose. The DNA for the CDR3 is TGCGCCAGCAGCCCGACTAGCGGGAGCCCGCTCGAGCAGTACTTC. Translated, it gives CASSPTSGSPLEQYF.